This TCR beta chain was profiled in a study of high-grade serous ovarian cancer treatment subgroups. The wider study: Each sample yielded on average about 7,000 unique TCR beta rearrangements from 14,000 or so reads. The study, taken as a whole, reports: TCR clonal relatedness correlated positively with neoantigen level. Different patients shared almost no repertoire; same-patient tumors shared 0.11 to 0.79. Without spatial data, bulk sequencing limits insight into HGSC tumor diversity.

The tumor samples were collected prior to definitive surgery or chemotherapy. Germline V CDR1 and CDR2: SQVTM, ANQGSEA. Between the trimmed V and J ends, which lost 4 bases and 2 bases, there was a span of 6 bases. The CDR3 length is 11 residues. Comments on this clone: Its specificity is not known.

Sequenced by immunoSEQ multiplex PCR; TCRdb stores in-frame clones only, minus some. The repertoire includes more than 8,000 clones, approximately 80% of them detected once, and roughly 6.5% sits in the top ten. Sequences were obtained from tumor tissue. This TCR derives from a human donor with high-grade serous ovarian cancer. The chain employs TRBV29-1 and TRBJ2-7; D is ambiguous. The CDR3 reads CSVGPAYEQYF. Written as DNA, the CDR3 is TGCAGCGTTGGACCCGCCTACGAGCAGTACTTC.